This paragraph reports one T cell receptor beta chain. No antigen is known for it. Unique molecular identifiers featured in each of the TCR beta cDNA libraries. A single record per CDR3 protein comes from TCRdb applying MiXCR to the PCR reads. Of a few hundred thousand distinct CDR3 sequences detected, 30% to 40% appear once; the ten largest clones hold 4.5% to 7.5%. These data are taken from a study of post-analysis software for immune sequencing data. Study in general: Recorded subtypes: relapsing-remitting, secondary progressive, progressive-relapsing; some patients unannotated.

General study points: Controls had lower frequencies than patients of about 5 TRBV segments, which included TRBV5-6, TRBV5-1 and TRBV20-1.

The CDR3 extends over 16 amino acids. The germline CDR1 and CDR2 sequences are DFQATT and SNEGSKA (reference sequence). Trimming removed 1 base at V and 0 bases at J, with 13 bases between. This chain connects TRBV20-1 to TRBJ1-5, with no clear D. The sequence derives from a girl younger than 18 with multiple sclerosis. Sequencing was done on a sample of blood. Here the CDR3 reads CSARVYRIDSNQPQHF. CDR3 nucleotide sequence: TGCAGTGCTAGAGTTTATAGAATCGATAGCAATCAGCCCCAGCATTTT.